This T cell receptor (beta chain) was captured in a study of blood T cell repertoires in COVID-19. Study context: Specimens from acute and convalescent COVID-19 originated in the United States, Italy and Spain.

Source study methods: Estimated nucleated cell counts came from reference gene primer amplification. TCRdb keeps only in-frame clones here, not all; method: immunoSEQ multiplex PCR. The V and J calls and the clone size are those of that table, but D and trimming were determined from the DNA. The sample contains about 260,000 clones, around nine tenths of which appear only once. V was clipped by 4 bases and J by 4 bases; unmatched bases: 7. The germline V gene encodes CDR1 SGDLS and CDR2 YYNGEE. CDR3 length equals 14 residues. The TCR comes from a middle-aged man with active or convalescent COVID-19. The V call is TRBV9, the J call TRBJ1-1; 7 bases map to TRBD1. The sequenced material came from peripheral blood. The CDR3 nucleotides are TGTGCCAGCAGCCGAGGGGGCGCTCCCACTGAAGCTTTCTTT. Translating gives CASSRGGAPTEAFF.